The 24 T cell receptor beta chains listed next were all sequenced from one sample in a study of blood T cell repertoires in COVID-19. Only in-frame clones appear in the TCRdb table, and some are missing; sequencing was by immunoSEQ multiplex PCR. The sample lists 100,000 to 150,000 clones, about 70% occurring once. Sequenced sample: peripheral blood. Receptors originate from a man in his fifties or sixties with acute or convalescent COVID-19.

The rearrangement joins TRBV7-2 to TRBJ2-1; D gene ambiguous. V gave up 2 bases and J gave up 9 bases, with 8 bases separating them. Looked up from germline, CDR1 is SGHTA and CDR2 is FQGNSA. This CDR3 spans 12 amino acids. The CDR3 region is CASSLLAREQFF. The CDR3 DNA follows: TGTGCCAGCAGCTTATTGGCCCGTGAGCAGTTCTTC.

The genes are TRBV4-1 and TRBJ2-1, with a weak D call TRBD2 (6 bases). Trimming pared 4 bases from V and 10 bases from J, leaving 11 bases between. This CDR3 region has 12 residues. Germline CDR1 and CDR2: MGHRA and YSYEKL. Here the CDR3 DNA reads TGCGCCAGCAGCCCCCCGGAGGGGGAGCAGTTCTTC. Translated: CASSPPEGEQFF.

The genes are TRBV12-5 and TRBJ1-2; 9 nucleotides agree with TRBD1. V dropped 1 base and J dropped 8; count of bases not matched to a gene: 8. Germline loops: CDR1 LGHNT, CDR2 FRNRAP. The CDR3 sequence is 15 residues long. CDR3 sequence (DNA): TGTGCTAGTGGTTTGGGGACAGGGGAGAGGGTAGGCTACACCTTC. Translated: CASGLGTGERVGYTF.

The CDR3 sequence is CASELVGNTGELFF. CDR3 sequence (DNA): TGTGCCAGCGAATTAGTCGGGAACACCGGGGAGCTGTTTTTT. The chain recombines TRBV2 with TRBJ2-2; no definite D call. V was cut by 8 bases and J by 1 base, with 11 bases left in between. CDR1 is SNHLY, CDR2 FYNNEI, per germline. The CDR3 length is 14 residues.

The chain joins TRBV11-2 to TRBJ2-3; TRBD2 matches 7 bases. This CDR3 has 15 amino acids. Trimming cost V 5 bases and J 3 bases; bases outside gene matches: 8. Germline V lookup: CDR1 SGHAT, CDR2 FQNNGV. The CDR3 spells CASSLVGGGTDTQYF. The CDR3 DNA follows: TGTGCCAGCAGCCTGGTTGGGGGGGGAACAGATACGCAGTATTTT.

The V and J genes are TRBV5-1 and TRBJ2-7, with 8 nucleotides matching TRBD2. CDR3 length: 14 amino acids. CDR1 is SGHRS, CDR2 YFSETQ, per germline. The V gene end was trimmed by 4 bases and the J gene end by 2 bases; junction bases not matched to a gene: 5. CDR3 residues: CASSGGTSTYEQYF. The CDR3, as DNA: TGCGCCAGCAGCGGAGGGACTAGTACCTACGAGCAGTACTTC.

The chain couples TRBV18 to TRBJ1-1; D possibly corresponds to TRBD1 (5 bases). From germline, CDR1 is KGHSH and CDR2 LQKENI. The CDR3 sequence is 14 residues long. Trimming pared 0 bases from V and 4 bases from J, leaving 9 bases between. The CDR3 loop reads CASSPPKGITEAFF. The CDR3 nucleotides are TGTGCCAGCTCACCACCGAAGGGGATCACTGAAGCTTTCTTT.

The chain links TRBV24-1 to TRBJ2-2, with TRBD2 matching over 7 bases. Germline V gene data show CDR1 as KGHDR and CDR2 as SFDVKD. J gave up 4 bases and V 5 bases, and 6 bases lay outside the gene matches. The CDR3 has 15 residues. The CDR3 reads CATSVGGSVTGELFF. CDR3 DNA sequence: TGTGCCACCAGTGTCGGGGGGTCGGTCACCGGGGAGCTGTTTTTT.

The chain couples TRBV7-2 to TRBJ1-1; D is perhaps TRBD1 (5 bases). Trimming stripped 7 bases from V and 5 bases from J, with 17 bases between. The germline V gene encodes CDR1 SGHTA and CDR2 FQGNSA. This CDR3 has 14 amino acids. CDR3: CASTQGVGGTEAFF. The CDR3 nucleotides read TGTGCCAGCACCCAGGGCGTGGGGGGTACTGAAGCTTTCTTT.

Of note for this clone: Its ends do not fully match the called genes, so a read error is possible. This chain connects TRBV2 to TRBJ1-4; D unclear. Germline V gives CDR1 SNHLY, CDR2 FYNNEI. This CDR3 has 14 amino acids. In DNA form, the CDR3 reads TGTGCCAACAGTCGAAGCGCAACTAATGAAAAACTGTTTTTT. The encoded protein is CANSRSATNEKLFF.

The genes are TRBV2 and TRBJ2-3, with 7 bases aligning to TRBD2. The V gene's germline CDR1 is SNHLY and CDR2 FYNNEI. V shed 6 bases, J shed 3 bases, and the junction held 6 bases outside the gene matches. This CDR3 comprises 14 residues. Written as DNA, the CDR3 is TGTGCCAGCAGACCCGGCGGGGGAACAGATACGCAGTATTTT. Translated, it gives CASRPGGGTDTQYF.

This chain connects TRBV11-2 to TRBJ2-2; 8 bases fit TRBD1. V was clipped by 4 bases and J by 4 bases; unmatched bases: 2. Germline values: CDR1 SGHAT, CDR2 FQNNGV. This CDR3 region has 14 residues. Written as DNA, the CDR3 is TGTGCCAGCAGCTGGGACAGGAGCACCGGGGAGCTGTTTTTT. The encoded protein is CASSWDRSTGELFF.

In this sample, this clone turned up a few times. This rearrangement joins TRBV5-1 to TRBJ1-2; D possibly corresponds to TRBD1 (6 bases). The V gene's germline CDR1 is SGHRS and CDR2 YFSETQ. The CDR3 runs to 12 residues. V lost 4 bases, J lost 7 bases, and 11 bases lay in between. CDR3 amino acids: CASSTTGSGYTF. The CDR3 coding sequence is TGCGCCAGCAGCACCACAGGGAGTGGCTACACCTTC. The entire variable domain, with the rest obtained from reference TRBV5-1 and TRBJ1-2, is as follows: KAGVTQTPRYLIKTRGQQVTLSCSPISGHRSVSWYQQTPGQGLQFLFEYFSETQRNKGNFPGRFSGRQFSNSRSEMNVSTLELGDSALYLCASSTTGSGYTFGSGTRLTVV.

This clone turned up a few times. CDR3 amino acids: CASGLVGRDEQYF. Written as DNA, the CDR3 is TGTGCTAGTGGTTTGGTAGGGCGGGACGAGCAGTACTTC. The chain couples TRBV12-5 to TRBJ2-7; maybe TRBD2 (5 bases). The CDR3 loop spans 13 amino acids. CDR1 is LGHNT and CDR2 is FRNRAP in the germline V gene. V dropped 0 bases and J dropped 5 bases, with 8 bases sitting between them.

The genes are TRBV19 and TRBJ2-7; TRBD1 matches 8 bases. After removal of 6 bases from V and 3 bases from J, the junction contained 7 bases not matched to a gene. The V gene's germline CDR1 is LNHDA and CDR2 SQIVND (reference sequence). The CDR3 runs 14 residues. The CDR3 DNA follows: TGTGCCAGTAGGGGACAGGACACCTTCTACGAGCAGTACTTC. Its translation is CASRGQDTFYEQYF.

A single count supports this clone. The chain employs TRBV6-5 and TRBJ1-2; possible D gene TRBD1, 6 bases. Germline CDR1 reads MNHEY; CDR2 reads SVGAGI. The V end was cut by 6 bases, the J end by 4 bases, with 18 bases between. CDR3 length: 15 residues. CDR3 protein: CASRPKGEGGYGYTF. The CDR3 region has the DNA TGTGCCAGCAGACCAAAGGGGGAAGGGGGCTATGGCTACACCTTC.

The J gene is TRBJ1-1, the V gene TRBV5-4, with D perhaps TRBD1 (6 bases). The CDR3 loop spans 15 amino acids. CDR1 is SGHNT, CDR2 YYREEE, per germline (reference sequence). Trimming removed 1 base from V and 0 bases from J, with 10 bases in between. For the CDR3, the DNA is TGTGCCAGCAGCTTGCAGGGGAGAATGAACACTGAAGCTTTCTTT. This encodes CASSLQGRMNTEAFF.

This clone appeared many times. The CDR3 reads CASSFGQGSQRNGAGELFF. The CDR3 DNA sequence: TGCGCCAGCAGCTTCGGACAGGGAAGTCAACGAAATGGGGCCGGGGAGCTGTTTTTT. This rearrangement joins TRBV10-1 to TRBJ2-2, with 8 bases that match TRBD1. CDR1 and CDR2 (germline): WNHNN, SYGVQD (reference sequence). The CDR3 length is 19 residues. J gave up 6 bases and V 6 bases, and 21 bases lay outside the gene matches.

J is TRBJ2-1 and V is TRBV19; D remains unclear. This CDR3 is built from 14 residues. Looked up from germline, CDR1 is LNHDA and CDR2 is SQIVND (reference sequence). The ends were cut back, 1 base at V and 8 bases at J, with 12 bases in the middle. The CDR3 sequence: CASSIGEARYEQFF. The CDR3 DNA reads as TGTGCCAGTAGTATAGGAGAGGCTAGATATGAGCAGTTCTTC.

V gene TRBV3-1 (or the pseudogene TRBV3-2) combines with J gene TRBJ1-1; 9 bases fit TRBD1. J gave up 1 base and V 4 bases, and 7 bases lay outside the gene matches. Germline V gene lookup returns CDR1 LGHDT and CDR2 YNNKEL (reference sequence). The CDR3 sequence is 16 residues long. The CDR3 DNA sequence: TGTGCCAGCAGCCTAGGACCGGGACAGGGGAACACTGAAGCTTTCTTT. Translated, it gives CASSLGPGQGNTEAFF.

V and J are TRBV5-1 and TRBJ2-7; possibly TRBD2 for D (7 bases). CDR3 length: 19 amino acids. Trimming shortened V by 6 bases and J by 0 bases, and 28 bases separated the two germline ends. Per germline, CDR1 SGHRS and CDR2 YFSETQ. The CDR3, as DNA: TGCGCCAGCACATTGGGACATCGGCCGGGGGGATCGAGCTCCTACGAGCAGTACTTC. As protein: CASTLGHRPGGSSSYEQYF.

The chain uses TRBV6-1 and TRBJ1-2; a weak D match, TRBD1 (5 bases). Germline V gene lookup returns CDR1 MNHNS and CDR2 SASEGT. Trimming left V 7 bases short and J 8 bases short, with 26 bases between. The CDR3 is 16 amino acids. As DNA, the CDR3 is TGTGCCAGCACCGAAGCGTCGGCAGGGAGTAGCGGAGGCTACACCTTC. Its protein product is CASTEASAGSSGGYTF.

Points on this clone: One junction end does not reproduce the germline sequence, and a read error may be involved. V is TRBV11-3 and J is TRBJ2-3, with 9 bases matching TRBD2. The CDR3 consists of 15 residues. The germline V gene encodes CDR1 SGHNT and CDR2 YENEEA. The CDR3 sequence: CASSLAGVNTDTQYF. The CDR3 nucleotides are TGTGCCAGCAGTTTAGCGGGAGTGAACACAGATACGCAGTATTTT.

The chain carries TRBV11-3 and TRBJ1-1; D unresolved. This CDR3 is 12 amino acids long. Germline V lookup: CDR1 SGHNT, CDR2 YENEEA. Trimming stripped 6 bases from V and 7 bases from J, with 12 bases between. Written as DNA, the CDR3 is TGTGCCAGCAGGGCTGATCGGGGTGAAGCTTTCTTT. This gives the protein CASRADRGEAFF.